This note documents a single T cell receptor beta chain sequence. Its antigen is unknown. Blood replicates held 0.5 ug DNA, tumor or normal breast approximately 1.5 ug, two each. The protocol was immunoSEQ multiplex PCR, while the TCRdb copy is restricted to in-frame clones and leaves out a portion. The sample holds roughly 53,000 clones; about nine tenths are singletons and the top ten take less than 5%. The CDR3 has 15 amino acids. Germline CDR1 reads SEHNR; CDR2 reads FQNEAQ (reference sequence). After removal of 5 bases from V and 1 base from J, the junction contained 7 bases not matched to a gene. This entry comes from a study of early stage breast cancer tumors. Study context: Average read coverage per sample was 7.5 to 10-fold. Overall study findings and caveats: Compared with adjacent normal breast tissue, tumors showed 2 to 2.5-fold greater T cell density and higher clonality. In about 90% of the 16 patients, blood comparison separated tumor from normal breast.

The chain couples TRBV7-9 to TRBJ2-5, with 7 positions matching TRBD1. The receptor was isolated from a person aged 70 to 79 with breast cancer. The sequenced sample was blood. The CDR3 region has the DNA TGTGCCAGCAGCACCTACGGGACAGTCCAAGAGACCCAGTACTTC. It specifies CASSTYGTVQETQYF.